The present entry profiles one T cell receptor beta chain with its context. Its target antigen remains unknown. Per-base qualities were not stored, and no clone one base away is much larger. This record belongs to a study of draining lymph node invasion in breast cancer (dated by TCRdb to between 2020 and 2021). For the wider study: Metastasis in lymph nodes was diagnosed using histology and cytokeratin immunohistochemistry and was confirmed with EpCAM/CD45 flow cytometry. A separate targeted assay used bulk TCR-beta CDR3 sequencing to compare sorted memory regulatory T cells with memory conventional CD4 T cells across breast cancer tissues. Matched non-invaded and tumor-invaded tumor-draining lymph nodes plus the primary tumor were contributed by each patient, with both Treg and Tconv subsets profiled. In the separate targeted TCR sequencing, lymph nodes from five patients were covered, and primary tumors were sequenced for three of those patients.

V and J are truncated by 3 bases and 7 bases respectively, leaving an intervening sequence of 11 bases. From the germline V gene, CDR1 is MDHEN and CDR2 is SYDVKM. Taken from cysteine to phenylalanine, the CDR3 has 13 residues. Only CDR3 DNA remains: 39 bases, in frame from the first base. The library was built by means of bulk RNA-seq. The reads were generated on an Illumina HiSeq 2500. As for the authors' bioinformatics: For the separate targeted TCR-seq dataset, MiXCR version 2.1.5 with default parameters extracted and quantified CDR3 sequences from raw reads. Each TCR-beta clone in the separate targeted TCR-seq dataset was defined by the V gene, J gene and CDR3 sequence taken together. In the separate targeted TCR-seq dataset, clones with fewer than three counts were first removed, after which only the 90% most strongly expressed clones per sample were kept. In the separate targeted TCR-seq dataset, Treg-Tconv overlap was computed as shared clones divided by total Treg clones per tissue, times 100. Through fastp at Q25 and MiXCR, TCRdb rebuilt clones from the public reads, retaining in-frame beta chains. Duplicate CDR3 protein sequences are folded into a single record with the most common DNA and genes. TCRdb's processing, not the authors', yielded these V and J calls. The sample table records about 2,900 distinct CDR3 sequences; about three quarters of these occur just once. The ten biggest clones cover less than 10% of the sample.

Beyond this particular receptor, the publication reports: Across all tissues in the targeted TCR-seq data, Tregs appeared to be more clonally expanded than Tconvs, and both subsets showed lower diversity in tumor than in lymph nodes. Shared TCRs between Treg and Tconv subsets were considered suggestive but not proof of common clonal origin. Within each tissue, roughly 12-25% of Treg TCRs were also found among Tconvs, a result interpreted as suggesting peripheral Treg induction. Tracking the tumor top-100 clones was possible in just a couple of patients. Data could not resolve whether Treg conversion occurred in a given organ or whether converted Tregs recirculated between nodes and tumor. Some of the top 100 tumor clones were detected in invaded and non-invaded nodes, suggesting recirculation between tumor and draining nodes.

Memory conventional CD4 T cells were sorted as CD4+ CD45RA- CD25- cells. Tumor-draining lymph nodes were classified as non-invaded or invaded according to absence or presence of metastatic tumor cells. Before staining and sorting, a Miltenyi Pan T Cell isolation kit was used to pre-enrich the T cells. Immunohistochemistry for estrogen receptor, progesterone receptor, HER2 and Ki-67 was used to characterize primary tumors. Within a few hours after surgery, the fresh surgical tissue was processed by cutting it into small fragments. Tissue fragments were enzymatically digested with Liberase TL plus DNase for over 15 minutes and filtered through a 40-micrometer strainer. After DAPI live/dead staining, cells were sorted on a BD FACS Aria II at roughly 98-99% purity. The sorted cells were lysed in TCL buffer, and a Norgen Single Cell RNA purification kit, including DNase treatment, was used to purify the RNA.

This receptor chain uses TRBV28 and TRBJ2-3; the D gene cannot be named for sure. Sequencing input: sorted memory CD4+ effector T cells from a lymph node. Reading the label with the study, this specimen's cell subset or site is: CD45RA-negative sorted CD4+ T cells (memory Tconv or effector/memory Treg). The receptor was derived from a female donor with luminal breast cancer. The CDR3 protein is CASSLGSSYTQYF. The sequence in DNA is TGTGCCAGCAGTTTGGGCAGCAGCTATACGCAGTATTTT. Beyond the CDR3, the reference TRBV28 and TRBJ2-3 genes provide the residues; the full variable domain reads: DVKVTQSSRYLVKRTGEKVFLECVQDMDHENMFWYRQDPGLGLRLIYFSYDVKMKEKGDIPEGYSVSREKKERFSLILESASTNQTSMYLCASSLGSSYTQYFGPGTRLTVL.